This T cell receptor beta chain was captured in a study of CD8 T cells in Susac syndrome. An amount of RNA that ranged from roughly 0.45 to 1 ug was reverse transcribed with random hexamers. TCRdb reprocessed the immunoSEQ multiplex PCR reads via MiXCR and lists one record per CDR3 protein. This sample has approximately 300,000 distinct CDR3 sequences; around 85% occur once, and the top ten carry around 0.2%. Trimming shortened V by 3 bases and J by 3 bases, and 9 bases separated the two germline ends. This CDR3 comprises 13 residues. Germline CDR1 is LNHDA and CDR2 is SQIVND (reference sequence). This clonotype was counted once.

Material for sequencing was CD8+ T cells from PBMCs. The source is a human donor with multiple sclerosis. The chain links TRBV19 to TRBJ2-7; D might be TRBD2 (5 bases). Here the CDR3 reads CASSMWSGYEQYF. In nucleotides, the CDR3 is TGTGCCAGTAGTATGTGGAGCGGCTACGAGCAGTACTTC.